Listed here are 19 T cell receptor beta chains from one sample, sequenced in a study of T cell repertoires in cytomegalovirus infection. From the reads, TCRdb called clonotypes with MiXCR, one entry per CDR3 protein. The data hold around 630,000 distinct CDR3 sequences, with 20% to 30% observed a single time. Sequenced material: CD8+ T cells from PBMCs. The receptor source for this set is a human donor in good health (CMV status not recorded). Some clones in this sample may be carry-over from other donors' samples.

The V gene is TRBV15, the J gene TRBJ1-5; 8 bases agree with TRBD1. Per the germline V gene, CDR1 is LNHNV and CDR2 is YYDKDF (reference sequence). Unmatched junction bases numbered 8, after V lost 5 bases and J lost 2 bases. The CDR3 loop spans 16 amino acids. The CDR3 spells CATSETGAMGNQPQHF. In DNA, the CDR3 is TGTGCCACCAGCGAGACAGGGGCGATGGGCAATCAGCCCCAGCATTTT.

This clonotype was counted at least ten times. The V call is TRBV11-2, the J call TRBJ1-1; 10 nucleotides agree with TRBD1. After removal of 5 bases from V and 6 bases from J, the junction contained 3 bases not matched to a gene. Germline V gene lookup returns CDR1 SGHAT and CDR2 FQNNGV. The CDR3 loop spans 13 amino acids. The CDR3 here is CASSLGTGAEAFF. Written as DNA, the CDR3 is TGTGCCAGCAGCCTTGGGACAGGGGCTGAAGCTTTCTTT.

This clonotype appeared many times. J is TRBJ2-2 and V is TRBV28; 12 bases fit TRBD2. V lost 3 bases and J lost 0; bases outside the gene matches: 8. Germline V gives CDR1 MDHEN, CDR2 SYDVKM. The CDR3 has 19 amino acids. The DNA for the CDR3 is TGTGCCAGCAGTTTGTGGACTAGCGGGGCGGACTCGAACACCGGGGAGCTGTTTTTT. This translates into CASSLWTSGADSNTGELFF.

Worth noting for this clonotype: One end of the junction is discordant with germline, which a read error may explain. V is TRBV12-3 or TRBV12-4 and J is TRBJ1-2, with D possibly matching TRBD1 (6 bases). The CDR3 covers 13 residues. CDR3 DNA: TGTGCCAACAGTTTCGGCACAGGGAGTGGCTACACCTTC. This codes for CANSFGTGSGYTF.

V and J are TRBV10-3 and TRBJ2-3; D gene unclear. This CDR3 has 12 residues. CDR1 and CDR2 (germline): ENHRY, SYGVKD. Trimming took off 3 bases at V and 6 bases at J, with 7 bases between the two ends. CDR3 DNA sequence: TGTGCCATCAGTGACAGGCGGGATACGCAGTATTTT. Translating it yields CAISDRRDTQYF.

This clonotype was picked up a small number of times. The rearrangement uses TRBV2 and TRBJ2-3, with a possible D match to TRBD2 (5 bases). Trimming left V 6 bases short and J 5 bases short, with 21 bases between. The CDR3 runs to 16 residues. Germline V lookup: CDR1 SNHLY, CDR2 FYNNEI. CDR3: CASSAFLPEGIDTQYF. In DNA form, the CDR3 reads TGTGCCAGCAGCGCTTTCCTACCCGAGGGTATAGATACGCAGTATTTT.

J is TRBJ1-2 and V is TRBV28; TRBD1 might be the D (6 bases). Looked up from germline, CDR1 is MDHEN and CDR2 is SYDVKM. Trimming cost V 5 bases and J 3 bases, with 13 bases left between them. The CDR3 contains 14 residues. CDR3 in amino acids: CASSTGTPHYGYTF. The CDR3, as DNA: TGTGCCAGCAGTACCGGGACACCCCACTATGGCTACACCTTC.

The CDR3 reads CAVNSAGELFF. CDR3 coding DNA: TGTGCCGTCAACAGTGCCGGGGAGCTGTTTTTT. The chain employs TRBV10-3 and TRBJ2-2; unclear D gene. This CDR3 is built from 11 residues. CDR1 is ENHRY and CDR2 is SYGVKD in the germline V gene. Trimming cost V 11 bases and J 6 bases, with 10 bases left between them.

This clonotype occurred many times. The chain links TRBV12-3 or TRBV12-4 to TRBJ1-4; no clear D gene. This CDR3 contains 14 residues. V lost 1 base and J 4 bases, leaving 7 bases between the germline ends. CDR3 nucleotides: TGTGCCAGCAGTTTAGTCTCAGATAATGAAAAACTGTTTTTT. Its protein is CASSLVSDNEKLFF.

This clonotype occurred a few times. The V call is TRBV20-1, the J call TRBJ1-4; TRBD1 aligns across 7 bases. The J segment lost 6 bases and the V segment lost 4 bases, leaving 11 bases of the junction unmatched. This CDR3 has 15 residues. The germline V gene has CDR1 DFQATT and CDR2 SNEGSKA (reference sequence). In DNA, the CDR3 is TGCAGTGCTACCTCGACAGGGAGAGAATATGAAAAACTGTTTTTT. Protein product: CSATSTGREYEKLFF.

This clonotype showed up many times. The CDR3 sequence is CASRGDSYYGYTF. CDR3 bases: TGTGCCAGCAGGGGGGACTCCTACTATGGCTACACCTTC. The chain has TRBV7-8 and TRBJ1-2; D possibly corresponds to TRBD1 (5 bases). The CDR3 loop spans 13 amino acids. The germline CDR1 and CDR2 sequences are SGHVS and FQNEAQ. V was cut by 6 bases and J by 3 bases, with 11 bases left in between.

The chain couples TRBV20-1 to TRBJ2-1; D possibly uses TRBD1 or TRBD2 (5 bases each). Germline V lookup: CDR1 DFQATT, CDR2 SNEGSKA (reference sequence). CDR3 length: 13 amino acids. V lost 8 bases to trimming and J lost 2 bases, with 13 bases between them. CDR3 coding DNA: TGCAGTCCCACGGGGACGACCTACAATGAGCAGTTCTTC. Its protein is CSPTGTTYNEQFF.

This clonotype was detected a few times. The chain links TRBV20-1 to TRBJ2-1, with TRBD2 matching 7 bases. Germline CDR1 reads DFQATT; CDR2 reads SNEGSKA (reference sequence). The CDR3 sequence is 16 residues long. J was trimmed by 2 bases and V by 5 bases; bases with no gene match: 12. This CDR3 reads CSASQTSIGTYNEQFF. CDR3 DNA sequence: TGCAGTGCTTCCCAGACTAGCATCGGAACCTACAATGAGCAGTTCTTC.

There are many counts of this clonotype. The chain recombines TRBV12-3 or TRBV12-4 with TRBJ1-2; D unclear. Trimming took 5 bases from V and 3 from J, leaving 4 bases between them. The CDR3 extends over 11 amino acids. The CDR3 DNA is TGTGCCAGCAGTCCTGACTATGGCTACACCTTC. Protein: CASSPDYGYTF.

The rearrangement links TRBV5-1 to TRBJ2-2, with a possible D match to TRBD1 (6 bases). CDR1 and CDR2 from the germline V gene are SGHRS and YFSETQ. V lost 1 base and J lost 4, with 14 bases in between. This CDR3 region has 16 residues. Here the CDR3 DNA reads TGCGCCAGCAGCTTGCGGACAGTTCGGGGCACCGGGGAGCTGTTTTTT. This codes for CASSLRTVRGTGELFF.

Many counts were recorded for this clonotype. The genes are TRBV12-3 or TRBV12-4 and TRBJ2-3; D is undetermined. The CDR3 sequence is 15 residues long. Trimming cost V 3 bases and J 6 bases, with 16 bases left between them. The CDR3 coding sequence is TGTGCCAGCAGTTTTGGGTCCGATCTCCGGGATACGCAGTATTTT. Translation: CASSFGSDLRDTQYF.

This chain uses TRBV28 with TRBJ1-1; TRBD1 matches 9 bases. The V and J ends lost 3 bases and 0 bases, in that order; junction bases with no gene match: 5. In germline, CDR1 is MDHEN, CDR2 SYDVKM. This CDR3 is 16 amino acids long. The CDR3 DNA follows: TGTGCCAGCAGTTTCTACACAGGGGGCCTGAACACTGAAGCTTTCTTT. It encodes CASSFYTGGLNTEAFF.

This clonotype was counted many times. The chain uses TRBV12-3 or TRBV12-4 and TRBJ2-5, with D perhaps TRBD2 (6 bases). There are 13 residues in the CDR3. Trimming pared 6 bases from V and 0 bases from J, leaving 8 bases between. The DNA of the CDR3 is TGTGCCAGCAGCGGGACTTACCAAGAGACCCAGTACTTC. This codes for CASSGTYQETQYF.

The chain carries TRBV20-1 and TRBJ2-1; D may correspond to TRBD1 or TRBD2 (7 bases each). The CDR3 length is 16 residues. Germline lookup yields CDR1 DFQATT and CDR2 SNEGSKA (reference sequence). V was shortened by 5 bases and J by 1 base, with 18 bases between the two germline ends. The DNA for the CDR3 is TGCAGTGCTCGTCAGGGGGGGGCAGGGTCCTACAATGAGCAGTTCTTC. Encoded protein: CSARQGGAGSYNEQFF.